The sequence of this TCR beta chain was determined in a study of spatial heterogeneity in lung cancer. Overall study: Detected sequences consistently included more beta-chain ones than alpha-chain ones.

From the 5' RACE reads, TCRdb called clonotypes with MiXCR, one entry per CDR3 protein. The table has more than 40,000 distinct CDR3 sequences, 20% to 25% seen once. Germline V gene lookup returns CDR1 SGHRS and CDR2 YFSETQ. The CDR3 totals 13 residues. The J segment lost 6 bases and the V segment lost 3 bases, leaving 6 bases of the junction unmatched. This clonotype came up a few times. The time point: blood at routine non-recurrence follow-up after resection. The material was PBMCs, obtained at follow-up. The chain couples TRBV5-1 to TRBJ2-7; 7 nucleotides agree with TRBD2. The TCR sequence derives from a female donor with early-stage non-small cell lung cancer. The CDR3 sequence is CASSSGGGGEQYV. CDR3 nucleotides: TGCGCCAGCAGCTCGGGCGGGGGTGGCGAGCAGTACGTC.